The 27 T cell receptor beta chains below come from one sample, sequenced in a study of spatial heterogeneity in lung cancer. Points from the study as a whole: For expanded intratumoral alpha and beta TCRs, counts tracked tumor mutation counts.

As for time point: sample taken at primary tumor resection. TCRdb re-analysed the 5' RACE reads in MiXCR, keeping a single row per CDR3 protein. Altogether approximately 25,000 distinct CDR3 sequences are present, around 8.8% being singletons, with the ten largest covering roughly 8%. Their recognized antigens are unknown. The material sequenced was lung tumor tissue, taken at surgery. The receptors were gathered from a male donor with early-stage non-small cell lung cancer.

This clonotype was counted ten times or more. The V gene is TRBV28, the J gene TRBJ1-2; 7 nucleotides align to TRBD1. The germline V gene has CDR1 MDHEN and CDR2 SYDVKM. Losses at the gene ends were 2 bases for V and 3 bases for J; bases not matched to a gene: 9. The CDR3 is 16 residues long. The CDR3 loop is CASSLGTARQDYGYTF. The CDR3 DNA sequence: TGTGCCAGCAGTTTAGGGACAGCCCGGCAGGACTATGGCTACACCTTC.

This clonotype appeared many times. The genes are TRBV7-9 and TRBJ1-4; possible D gene TRBD1, 6 bases. CDR3 size: 13 residues. The germline gives CDR1 SEHNR, CDR2 FQNEAQ (reference sequence). V was clipped by 6 bases and J by 8 bases, with 13 bases between them. The CDR3 sequence: CASRSTGPEKLFF. The CDR3 DNA reads as TGTGCCAGCAGAAGTACAGGGCCCGAAAAACTGTTTTTT.

J is TRBJ2-5 and V is TRBV5-1; possibly TRBD2 for D (6 bases). V was cut by 4 bases and J by 5 bases, with 15 bases left in between. This CDR3 spans 14 amino acids. CDR1 and CDR2 (germline): SGHRS, YFSETQ. CDR3 in amino acids: CASSPGDEWETQYF. The CDR3, as DNA: TGCGCCAGCAGCCCGGGGGACGAGTGGGAGACCCAGTACTTC.

This clonotype was recorded at least ten times. This rearrangement joins TRBV28 to TRBJ1-2, with TRBD1 as a possible D gene (6 bases). V was pared by 6 bases and J by 6 bases, with 23 bases between. Looked up from germline, CDR1 is MDHEN and CDR2 is SYDVKM. This CDR3 region has 16 residues. The CDR3 region is CASRGGVSSLGNGYTF. The CDR3 DNA sequence: TGTGCCAGCAGGGGGGGCGTTTCTTCCCTCGGAAATGGCTACACCTTC.

At least ten counts were recorded for this clonotype. The rearrangement links TRBV6-5 to TRBJ2-3; tentatively, D is TRBD2 (5 bases). CDR1 and CDR2 from the germline V gene are MNHEY and SVGAGI. Trimming cost V 5 bases and J 5 bases, with 17 bases left between them. This CDR3 comprises 15 residues. The CDR3 DNA follows: TGTGCCAGCAGTCGGTACGGGTTTGAGGGAGATACGCAGTATTTT. Translated, it gives CASSRYGFEGDTQYF.

The table lists this clonotype with a count of one. The chain employs TRBV11-2 and TRBJ2-7; 9 bases line up with TRBD1. Trimming removed 1 base from V and 3 bases from J; junction bases left unmatched: 7. Germline lookup yields CDR1 SGHAT and CDR2 FQNNGV. CDR3 length equals 16 residues. CDR3 sequence: CASSLGTGGFHYEQYF. CDR3 DNA: TGTGCCAGCAGCTTAGGTACAGGGGGCTTCCACTACGAGCAGTACTTC.

This clonotype has a handful of counts. This rearrangement joins TRBV6-1 to TRBJ2-1; 9 nucleotides align to TRBD2. V shed 7 bases and J 3 bases; nucleotides not matched to a gene: 4. The CDR3 runs to 14 residues. CDR1 is MNHNS, CDR2 SASEGT, per germline. The CDR3: CASTLAGLYNEQFF. The CDR3 DNA sequence: TGTGCCAGCACCCTAGCGGGACTCTACAATGAGCAGTTCTTC.

This clonotype was recorded at least ten times. The chain employs TRBV6-5 and TRBJ2-1; TRBD2 matches at 9 bases. The CDR3 has 17 amino acids. Germline CDR1 reads MNHEY; CDR2 reads SVGAGI. V lost 4 bases, J lost 1 base, and 8 bases stayed unmatched. CDR3 DNA: TGTGCCAGCAGTTCCGCGCGGGGGGGCCGGTCCTACAATGAGCAGTTCTTC. Residues: CASSSARGGRSYNEQFF.

In this sample, this clonotype turned up many times. The chain links TRBV28 to TRBJ1-6; TRBD1 agrees at 8 bases. Germline V gene data show CDR1 as MDHEN and CDR2 as SYDVKM. CDR3 length: 14 amino acids. V lost 3 bases to trimming and J lost 8 bases; unmatched junction nucleotides: 3. This CDR3 reads CASSLGQEDSPLHF. Here the CDR3 DNA reads TGTGCCAGCAGTTTGGGACAGGAGGATTCACCCCTCCACTTT.

This clonotype has ten or more counts. The chain combines TRBV6-2 or TRBV6-3 with TRBJ2-2; D remains ambiguous. The V gene's germline CDR1 is MNHEY and CDR2 SVGEGT. The V end lost 8 bases, the J end lost 4 bases, and 14 bases lay between the germline ends. There are 14 residues in the CDR3. The CDR3 DNA follows: TGTGCCAGCTATGGGATTCACCCCACCGGGGAGCTGTTTTTT. As protein: CASYGIHPTGELFF.

By its share, this clonotype is medium-sized. In nucleotides, the CDR3 is TGCAGTGCTAGAGGGGGGCTTGATCAGCCCCAGCATTTT. It is translated as CSARGGLDQPQHF. The chain joins TRBV20-1 to TRBJ1-5; D is possibly TRBD1 (6 bases). Between the trimmed V and J ends, which lost 1 base and 5 bases, there was a span of 9 bases. Germline CDR1 reads DFQATT; CDR2 reads SNEGSKA (reference sequence). This CDR3 contains 13 residues.

In this sample, this clonotype turned up many times. The chain joins TRBV4-3 to TRBJ2-3, with D possibly matching TRBD1 (5 bases). V dropped 3 bases and J dropped 0 bases, with 13 bases sitting between them. Germline V gene data show CDR1 as LGHNA and CDR2 as YSLEER. The length of the CDR3 is 16 residues. CDR3 protein: CASSHKGVVSTDTQYF. In DNA, the CDR3 is TGCGCCAGCAGCCATAAAGGGGTAGTCAGCACAGATACGCAGTATTTT.

By sample fraction, this clonotype is medium-sized (0.01 to 0.1%). Here the CDR3 reads CASSPRVGAVDEQFF. The CDR3 nucleotides read TGTGCCAGCAGCCCCCGTGTAGGGGCCGTCGATGAGCAGTTCTTC. The chain links TRBV9 to TRBJ2-1, with a tentative D call TRBD1 (5 bases). The CDR3 has 15 residues. V shed 4 bases and J shed 8 bases, with 19 bases lying between them. The germline V gene encodes CDR1 SGDLS and CDR2 YYNGEE.

This clonotype was picked up a small number of times. The CDR3 sequence is CASRRGLAGLTDTQYF. The CDR3 bases are TGCGCCAGCAGACGGGGACTAGCGGGGCTCACAGATACGCAGTATTTT. The chain joins TRBV10-2 to TRBJ2-3, with 13 bases fitting TRBD2. Germline values: CDR1 WSHSY, CDR2 SAAADI. Unmatched junction bases numbered 5, after V lost 6 bases and J lost 2 bases. The CDR3 sequence is 16 residues long.

This clonotype showed up just a few times. J is TRBJ2-5 and V is TRBV6-6, with TRBD1 as a possible D gene (5 bases). The length of the CDR3 is 14 residues. CDR1 is MNHNY, CDR2 SVGAGI, per germline (reference sequence). The V end was cut by 2 bases, the J end by 0 bases, with 7 bases between. Here the CDR3 reads CASSYRGYQETQYF. CDR3 in DNA: TGTGCCAGCAGTTACAGGGGTTACCAAGAGACCCAGTACTTC.

The sample holds many counts of this clonotype. The rearrangement uses TRBV28 and TRBJ1-5; the D is unclear. The CDR3 extends over 14 amino acids. V dropped 7 bases and J dropped 0 bases, with 10 bases sitting between them. Germline V gene sequence: CDR1 MDHEN, CDR2 SYDVKM. The CDR3 sequence: CASNQLNSNQPQHF. In DNA form, the CDR3 reads TGTGCCAGCAATCAGTTGAATAGCAATCAGCCCCAGCATTTT.

In this sample, this clonotype turned up many times. This chain uses TRBV5-5 with TRBJ2-3; maybe TRBD2 (5 bases). Trimming removed 1 base from V and 0 bases from J, with 9 bases in between. Germline values: CDR1 SGHKS, CDR2 YYEKEE (reference sequence). The CDR3 is 15 residues long. CDR3 sequence (DNA): TGTGCCAGCAGCTTGTTGCTAGCTAGCACAGATACGCAGTATTTT. Translation: CASSLLLASTDTQYF.

This clonotype occurred many times. Here the CDR3 DNA reads TGTGCCAGCAGCCCTCGTTCCGGGACTAGCGGGGGGTACATTCAGTACTTC. This gives the protein CASSPRSGTSGGYIQYF. The chain recombines TRBV7-8 with TRBJ2-4; TRBD2 aligns across 15 bases. With V trimmed by 5 bases and J by 8 bases, 10 bases remained unmatched. The CDR3 totals 17 residues. Germline loops: CDR1 SGHVS, CDR2 FQNEAQ.

Here the CDR3 reads CASSPWVSGGTQYF. CDR3 bases: TGTGCCAGCAGTCCCTGGGTCTCCGGCGGGACCCAGTACTTC. The chain is built from TRBV28 and TRBJ2-5, with D unclear. CDR1 is MDHEN and CDR2 is SYDVKM in the germline V gene. Trimming took off 5 bases at V and 7 bases at J, with 17 bases between the two ends. The CDR3 sequence is 14 residues long.

This clonotype was detected ten times or more. The J gene is TRBJ1-3, the V gene TRBV9; 9 bases line up with TRBD1. CDR3 length: 16 residues. The junction had 8 bases not matched to a gene; V was cut back by 4 bases and J by 3 bases. The germline CDR1 and CDR2 sequences are SGDLS and YYNGEE. As DNA, the CDR3 is TGTGCCAGCAGCAGATCGGGACAGGGCTTTGGAAACACCATATATTTT. Protein product: CASSRSGQGFGNTIYF.

This clonotype has just a few counts. Written as DNA, the CDR3 is TGTGCCAGCAGTCGTTCCGGGACAGGGGCCTACGAGCAGTACTTC. Protein: CASSRSGTGAYEQYF. This sequence joins TRBV12-3 or TRBV12-4 and TRBJ2-7, with 10 nucleotides matching TRBD1. This CDR3 region has 15 residues. V shed 5 bases and J 2 bases; nucleotides not matched to a gene: 6.

This clonotype was found a few times. The chain has TRBV5-1 and TRBJ2-7, with no clear D. The germline V and J ends were trimmed by 4 bases and 4 bases, with 9 bases remaining between them. The CDR3 runs 12 residues. The germline CDR1 and CDR2 sequences are SGHRS and YFSETQ. CDR3 DNA sequence: TGCGCCAGCAGCCGGAACGGATACGAGCAGTACTTC. The encoded protein is CASSRNGYEQYF. Full variable domain (rest looked up from reference TRBV5-1 and TRBJ2-7): KAGVTQTPRYLIKTRGQQVTLSCSPISGHRSVSWYQQTPGQGLQFLFEYFSETQRNKGNFPGRFSGRQFSNSRSEMNVSTLELGDSALYLCASSRNGYEQYFGPGTRLTVT.

This clonotype has a count of ten or more. This chain uses TRBV7-2 with TRBJ1-5; 8 bases agree with TRBD1. The CDR3 consists of 13 residues. Germline lookup yields CDR1 SGHTA and CDR2 FQGNSA. V trimming: 4 bases; J trimming: 5 bases; junction bases outside the gene matches: 1. The CDR3 reads CASSSQGDQPQHF. CDR3 DNA: TGTGCCAGCAGCTCACAGGGGGATCAGCCCCAGCATTTT.

This rearrangement joins TRBV28 to TRBJ2-6; tentative D call: TRBD2 (5 bases). The germline V gene encodes CDR1 MDHEN and CDR2 SYDVKM. V lost 7 bases and J lost 8, with 15 bases in between. The CDR3 is made up of 14 amino acids. The DNA for the CDR3 is TGTGCCAGCACGGGTGGCAGGAGGACCAACGTCCTGACTTTC. Protein product: CASTGGRRTNVLTF. Full variable domain (outside the CDR3, taken from reference TRBV28 and TRBJ2-6): DVKVTQSSRYLVKRTGEKVFLECVQDMDHENMFWYRQDPGLGLRLIYFSYDVKMKEKGDIPEGYSVSREKKERFSLILESASTNQTSMYLCASTGGRRTNVLTFGAGSRLTVL.

The chain recombines TRBV5-1 with TRBJ2-2, with TRBD1 matching 8 bases. Germline V gives CDR1 SGHRS, CDR2 YFSETQ. This CDR3 is built from 14 residues. V shed 4 bases and J 5 bases; nucleotides not matched to a gene: 4. The CDR3, as DNA: TGCGCCAGCAGCGAACGGACAGGGACCGGGGAGCTGTTTTTT. Amino acid sequence: CASSERTGTGELFF.

This clonotype has ten or more counts. The V gene is TRBV5-1, the J gene TRBJ2-1; 9 bases map to TRBD1. The CDR3 covers 14 residues. Germline lookup yields CDR1 SGHRS and CDR2 YFSETQ. V lost 4 bases, J lost 8 bases, and 7 bases stayed unmatched. CDR3 in amino acids: CASSPGTGPYEQFF. The DNA for the CDR3 is TGCGCCAGCAGCCCCGGGACAGGGCCATATGAGCAGTTCTTC.

This clonotype was detected many times. The rearrangement links TRBV18 to TRBJ2-7; 7 nucleotides line up with TRBD1. With V trimmed by 6 bases and J by 3 bases, 5 bases remained unmatched. This CDR3 region has 13 residues. Germline V lookup: CDR1 KGHSH, CDR2 LQKENI. This CDR3 reads CASSPGQYYEQYF. In DNA form, the CDR3 reads TGTGCCAGCTCCCCGGGACAGTACTACGAGCAGTACTTC.